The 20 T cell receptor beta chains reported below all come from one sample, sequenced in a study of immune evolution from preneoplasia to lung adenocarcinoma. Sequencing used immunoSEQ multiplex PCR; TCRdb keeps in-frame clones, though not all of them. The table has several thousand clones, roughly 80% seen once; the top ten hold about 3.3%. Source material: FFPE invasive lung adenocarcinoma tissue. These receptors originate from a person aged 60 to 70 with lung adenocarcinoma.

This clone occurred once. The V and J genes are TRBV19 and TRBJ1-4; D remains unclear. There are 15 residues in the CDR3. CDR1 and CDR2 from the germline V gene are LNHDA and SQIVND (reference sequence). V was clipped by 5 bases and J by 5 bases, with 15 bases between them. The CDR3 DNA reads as TGTGCCAGTAGTGGGCCGGGATCACTAAATGAAAAACTGTTTTTT. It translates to CASSGPGSLNEKLFF.

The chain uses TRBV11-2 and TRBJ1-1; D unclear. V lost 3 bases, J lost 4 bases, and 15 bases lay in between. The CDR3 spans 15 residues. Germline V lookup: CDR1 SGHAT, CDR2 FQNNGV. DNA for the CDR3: TGTGCCAGCAGCTTCTCCGAGGGCGTAGCCACTGAAGCTTTCTTT. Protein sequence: CASSFSEGVATEAFF.

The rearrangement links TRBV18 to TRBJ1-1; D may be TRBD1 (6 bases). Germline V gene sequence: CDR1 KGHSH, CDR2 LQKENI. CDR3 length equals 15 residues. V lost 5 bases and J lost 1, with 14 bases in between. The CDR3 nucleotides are TGTGCCAGCTCATCTAGGGGGTCGGAGAACACTGAAGCTTTCTTT. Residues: CASSSRGSENTEAFF.

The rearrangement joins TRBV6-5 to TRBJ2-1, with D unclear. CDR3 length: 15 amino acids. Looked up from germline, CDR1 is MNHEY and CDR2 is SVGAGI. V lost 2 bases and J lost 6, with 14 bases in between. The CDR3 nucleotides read TGTGCCAGCAGTTACGATACGTGGAGTACCAATGAGCAGTTCTTC. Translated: CASSYDTWSTNEQFF.

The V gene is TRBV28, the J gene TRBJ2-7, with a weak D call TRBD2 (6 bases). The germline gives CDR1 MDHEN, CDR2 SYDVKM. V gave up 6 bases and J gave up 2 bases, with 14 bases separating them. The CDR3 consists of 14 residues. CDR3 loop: CASRGTGSPYEQYF. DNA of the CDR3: TGTGCCAGCAGAGGGACCGGGAGTCCCTACGAGCAGTACTTC. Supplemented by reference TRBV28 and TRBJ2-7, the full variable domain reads DVKVTQSSRYLVKRTGEKVFLECVQDMDHENMFWYRQDPGLGLRLIYFSYDVKMKEKGDIPEGYSVSREKKERFSLILESASTNQTSMYLCASRGTGSPYEQYFGPGTRLTVT.

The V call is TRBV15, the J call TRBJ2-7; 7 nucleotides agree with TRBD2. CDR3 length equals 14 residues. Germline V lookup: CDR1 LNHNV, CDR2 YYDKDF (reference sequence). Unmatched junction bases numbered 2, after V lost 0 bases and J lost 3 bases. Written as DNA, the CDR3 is TGTGCCACCAGCAGAGATTCGGGGGGCTACGAGCAGTACTTC. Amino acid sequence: CATSRDSGGYEQYF.

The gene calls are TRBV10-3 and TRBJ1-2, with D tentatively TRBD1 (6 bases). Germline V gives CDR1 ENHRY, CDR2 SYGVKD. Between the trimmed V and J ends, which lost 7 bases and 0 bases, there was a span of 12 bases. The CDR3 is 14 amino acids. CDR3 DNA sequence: TGTGCCATCACCAAGGGGGGCCCTAACTATGGCTACACCTTC. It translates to CAITKGGPNYGYTF.

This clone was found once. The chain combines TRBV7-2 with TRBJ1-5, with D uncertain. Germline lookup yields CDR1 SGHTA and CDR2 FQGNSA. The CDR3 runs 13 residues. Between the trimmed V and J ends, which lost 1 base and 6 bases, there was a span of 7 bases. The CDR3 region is CASSLEGLQPQHF. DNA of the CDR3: TGTGCCAGCAGCTTAGAAGGGCTTCAGCCCCAGCATTTT.

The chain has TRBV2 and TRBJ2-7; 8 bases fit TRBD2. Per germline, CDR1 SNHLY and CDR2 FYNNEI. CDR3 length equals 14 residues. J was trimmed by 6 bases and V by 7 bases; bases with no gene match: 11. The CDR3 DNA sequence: TGTGCCAGCAAAAGGACGGGAGGGGAAGGCGAGCAGTACTTC. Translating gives CASKRTGGEGEQYF.

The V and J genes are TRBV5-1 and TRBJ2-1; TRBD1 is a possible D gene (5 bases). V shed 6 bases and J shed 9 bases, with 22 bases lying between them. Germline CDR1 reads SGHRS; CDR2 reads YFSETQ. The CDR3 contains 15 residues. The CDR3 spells CASNEVARIDSEQFF. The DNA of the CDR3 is TGCGCCAGCAATGAGGTAGCCAGAATTGACAGTGAGCAGTTCTTC.

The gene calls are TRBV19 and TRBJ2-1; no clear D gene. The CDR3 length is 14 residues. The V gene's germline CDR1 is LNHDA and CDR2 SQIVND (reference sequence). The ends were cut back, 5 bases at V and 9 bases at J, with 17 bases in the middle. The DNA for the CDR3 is TGTGCCAGTAGTGGATCTAACACGGCTGGTGAGCAGTTCTTC. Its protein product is CASSGSNTAGEQFF.

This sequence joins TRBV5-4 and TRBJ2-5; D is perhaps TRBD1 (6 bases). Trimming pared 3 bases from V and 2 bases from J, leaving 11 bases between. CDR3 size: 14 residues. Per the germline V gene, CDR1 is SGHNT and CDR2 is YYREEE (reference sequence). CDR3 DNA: TGTGCCAGCAGCTCGAGGACAGAGCAAGAGACCCAGTACTTC. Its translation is CASSSRTEQETQYF.

This CDR3 reads CASSFLNTEAFF. The CDR3 nucleotides read TGTGCCAGCAGTTTCCTCAACACTGAAGCTTTCTTT. The J gene is TRBJ1-1, the V gene TRBV5-6; D unresolved. The CDR3 sequence is 12 residues long. V was clipped by 5 bases and J by 2 bases, with 7 bases between them. The germline V gene has CDR1 SGHDT and CDR2 YYEEEE.

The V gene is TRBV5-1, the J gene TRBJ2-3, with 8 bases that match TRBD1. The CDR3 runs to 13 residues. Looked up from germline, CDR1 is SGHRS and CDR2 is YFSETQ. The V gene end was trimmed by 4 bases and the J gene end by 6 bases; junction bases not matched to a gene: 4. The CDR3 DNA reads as TGCGCCAGCAGCGCCCGACAGGGGGATACGCAGTATTTT. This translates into CASSARQGDTQYF.

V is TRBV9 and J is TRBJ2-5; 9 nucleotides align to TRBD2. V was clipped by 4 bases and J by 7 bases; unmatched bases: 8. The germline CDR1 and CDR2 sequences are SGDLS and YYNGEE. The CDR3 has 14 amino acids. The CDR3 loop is CASSPGSGRTTQYF. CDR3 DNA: TGTGCCAGCAGCCCGGGGAGCGGGAGGACGACCCAGTACTTC.

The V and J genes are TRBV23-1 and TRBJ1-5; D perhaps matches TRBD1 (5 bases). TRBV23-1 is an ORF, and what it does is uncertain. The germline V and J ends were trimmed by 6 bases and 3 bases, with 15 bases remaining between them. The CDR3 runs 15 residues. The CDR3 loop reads CASRPPGDDNQPQHF. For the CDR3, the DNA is TGCGCCAGCAGACCCCCCGGGGACGACAATCAGCCCCAGCATTTT.

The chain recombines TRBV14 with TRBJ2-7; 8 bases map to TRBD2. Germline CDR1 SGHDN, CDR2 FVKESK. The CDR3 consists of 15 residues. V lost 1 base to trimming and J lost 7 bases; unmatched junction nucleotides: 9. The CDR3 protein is CASSQAGKREWEQYF. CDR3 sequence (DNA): TGTGCCAGCAGCCAAGCCGGAAAGCGGGAGTGGGAGCAGTACTTC.

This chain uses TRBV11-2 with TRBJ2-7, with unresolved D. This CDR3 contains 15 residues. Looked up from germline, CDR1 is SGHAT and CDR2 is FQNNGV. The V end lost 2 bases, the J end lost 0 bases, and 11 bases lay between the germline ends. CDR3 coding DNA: TGTGCCAGCAGCTTAAGTCCGGTGAGCTCCTACGAGCAGTACTTC. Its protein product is CASSLSPVSSYEQYF.

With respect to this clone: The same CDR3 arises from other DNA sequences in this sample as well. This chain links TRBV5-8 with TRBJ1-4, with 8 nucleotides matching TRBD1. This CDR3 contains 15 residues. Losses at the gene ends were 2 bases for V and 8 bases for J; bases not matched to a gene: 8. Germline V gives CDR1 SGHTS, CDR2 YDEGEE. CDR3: CASSFPTGAGEKLFF. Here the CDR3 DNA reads TGTGCCAGCAGCTTCCCGACAGGGGCGGGAGAAAAACTGTTTTTT.

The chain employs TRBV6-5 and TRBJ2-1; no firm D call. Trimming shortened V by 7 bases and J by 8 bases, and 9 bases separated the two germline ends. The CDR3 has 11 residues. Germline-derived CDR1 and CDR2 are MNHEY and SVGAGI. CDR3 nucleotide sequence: TGTGCCAGCAAAAGAGTCGATGAGCAGTTCTTC. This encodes CASKRVDEQFF.